The 4 T cell receptor beta chains below were found in one sample sequenced in a study of OX40 agonist ivuxolimab in advanced cancers. Assay used: immunoSEQ multiplex PCR; TCRdb lists only in-frame clones, some missing. The sample has tens of thousands of clones; over 80% are singletons. Sequencing was performed on CD4+ or CD8+ T cells sorted from blood, taken in a trial of the OX40 agonist ivuxolimab. The receptor set was obtained from an adult with an advanced solid tumor such as melanoma, head and neck, liver or kidney cancer.

V usage is TRBV6-1 and J usage is TRBJ2-7; D is undetermined. Germline CDR1 reads MNHNS; CDR2 reads SASEGT. The CDR3 consists of 11 residues. V lost 8 bases to trimming and J lost 3 bases, with 8 bases between them. CDR3 nucleotides: TGTGCCAGCCAATGGGGCTACGAGCAGTACTTC. This translates into CASQWGYEQYF.

The CDR3 coding sequence is TGTGCCAGCAGCGGAACTACGCCGGGGGAGCAGTACTTC. This encodes CASSGTTPGEQYF. The V gene is TRBV9, the J gene TRBJ2-7; D is perhaps TRBD2 (5 bases). V lost 3 bases and J 7 bases, leaving 14 bases between the germline ends. Germline values: CDR1 SGDLS, CDR2 YYNGEE. CDR3 length: 13 amino acids. The whole variable domain, filled in from reference TRBV9 and TRBJ2-7, reads DSGVTQTPKHLITATGQRVTLRCSPRSGDLSVYWYQQSLDQGLQFLIQYYNGEERAKGNILERFSAQQFPDLHSELNLSSLELGDSALYFCASSGTTPGEQYFGPGTRLTVT.

The chain is built from TRBV4-1 and TRBJ2-1; D is uncertain. V shed 1 base and J shed 7 bases, with 14 bases lying between them. CDR3 length equals 15 residues. Germline V gives CDR1 MGHRA, CDR2 YSYEKL. The CDR3, as DNA: TGCGCCAGCAGCCAAGTTACCGGGCCTCGAAATGAGCAGTTCTTC. This codes for CASSQVTGPRNEQFF.

The chain's CDR3 is CASSQEFGSDNYEQYF. CDR3 DNA sequence: TGCGCCAGCAGCCAAGAATTTGGTAGCGACAACTACGAGCAGTACTTC. The chain combines TRBV4-1 with TRBJ2-7; D possibly corresponds to TRBD2 (5 bases). The germline CDR1 and CDR2 sequences are MGHRA and YSYEKL. Trimming shortened V by 0 bases and J by 3 bases, and 15 bases separated the two germline ends. The CDR3 spans 16 residues.